Below, 15 T cell receptor beta chains from the same sample are listed, as sequenced in a study of T cell responses to AZD1222 COVID-19 vaccine. TCRdb keeps only in-frame clones here, not all; method: immunoSEQ multiplex PCR. This sample has 130,000 to 150,000 clones, with over 75% found just once. This material consisted of peripheral blood, taken on day 0 of AZD1222 vaccination. These receptors were taken from an adult in good health.

The V call is TRBV7-9, the J call TRBJ2-7, with 8 bases lining up with TRBD1. V lost 6 bases, J lost 2 bases, and 9 bases stayed unmatched. The CDR3 has 15 amino acids. CDR1 is SEHNR, CDR2 FQNEAQ, per germline (reference sequence). CDR3 amino acids: CASRSAGGPTYEQYF. The DNA of the CDR3 is TGTGCCAGCAGATCGGCAGGGGGCCCCACCTACGAGCAGTACTTC.

The chain couples TRBV19 to TRBJ2-7, with 8 nucleotides matching TRBD1. Per the germline V gene, CDR1 is LNHDA and CDR2 is SQIVND (reference sequence). With V trimmed by 5 bases and J by 2 bases, 8 bases remained unmatched. This CDR3 has 15 residues. The DNA for the CDR3 is TGTGCCAGTAGTCCCCGGGGACAGGTGGCCTACGAGCAGTACTTC. Its translation: CASSPRGQVAYEQYF.

CDR3 in amino acids: CAGVETQYF. The CDR3 nucleotides are TGTGCCGGCGTGGAGACCCAGTACTTC. V is TRBV12-1 and J is TRBJ2-5. TRBV12-1 has pseudogene status. The length of the CDR3 is 9 residues.

This chain links TRBV3-1 (or the pseudogene TRBV3-2) with TRBJ1-6; a weak D match, TRBD1 (5 bases). Germline CDR1 LGHDT, CDR2 YNNKEL (reference sequence). V was cut by 3 bases and J by 10 bases, with 13 bases left in between. The length of the CDR3 is 14 residues. The CDR3 coding sequence is TGTGCCAGCAGCCACGGACAAATAGGGTCACCCCTCCACTTT. It translates to CASSHGQIGSPLHF.

V gene TRBV5-1 combines with J gene TRBJ2-5, with D possibly TRBD2 on 7 matching bases. V was shortened by 4 bases and J by 1 base, with 20 bases between the two germline ends. Germline CDR1 is SGHRS and CDR2 is YFSETQ. The CDR3 covers 17 residues. In nucleotides, the CDR3 is TGCGCCAGCAGCCCAGGGCTCGGCGGGGGCTCCCAAGAGACCCAGTACTTC. Its translation is CASSPGLGGGSQETQYF.

In this sample, this clone turned up once. The chain employs TRBV13 and TRBJ2-2; 9 positions agree with TRBD2. The V segment lost 2 bases and the J segment 0 bases; nucleotides outside the gene matches: 4. The CDR3 contains 17 residues. From germline, CDR1 is PRHDT and CDR2 FYEKMQ (reference sequence). CDR3 in DNA: TGTGCCAGCAGCTTAAAGCGGGGGGCTTCGAACACCGGGGAGCTGTTTTTT. Its translation is CASSLKRGASNTGELFF.

The chain is built from TRBV7-6 and TRBJ2-7; D may be TRBD1 (5 bases). V lost 2 bases and J 2 bases, leaving 16 bases between the germline ends. The CDR3 covers 16 residues. CDR1 and CDR2 (germline): SGHVS, FNYEAQ. Written as DNA, the CDR3 is TGTGCCAGCAGCTTAAGTGGGGCAGAACTAACCTACGAGCAGTACTTC. This gives the protein CASSLSGAELTYEQYF.

This sequence joins TRBV24-1 and TRBJ2-5; TRBD2 aligns across 14 bases. The CDR3 consists of 14 residues. Germline V gene data show CDR1 as KGHDR and CDR2 as SFDVKD. Trimming took 12 bases from V and 3 from J; bases not matched to a gene: 5. For the CDR3, the DNA is TGTGCCGCATCGACTAGCGGGGGGGAAGAGACCCAGTACTTC. Amino acid sequence: CAASTSGGEETQYF.

This rearrangement joins TRBV30 to TRBJ1-5; D remains ambiguous. The germline V gene encodes CDR1 GTSNPN and CDR2 SVGIG (reference sequence). The CDR3 loop spans 13 amino acids. V lost 1 base to trimming and J lost 2 bases, with 6 bases between them. CDR3 region: CAWSGGGNQPQHF. CDR3 nucleotide sequence: TGTGCCTGGAGTGGCGGGGGCAATCAGCCCCAGCATTTT.

This chain uses TRBV19 with TRBJ2-1; 9 bases line up with TRBD1. Germline trimming cut 7 bases from V and 4 bases from J; bases unmatched to any gene: 20. This CDR3 spans 19 amino acids. Germline V CDR1 and CDR2: LNHDA, SQIVND (reference sequence). CDR3 sequence: CASNNGRRSQGARYNEQFF. The CDR3 DNA sequence: TGTGCCAGTAACAACGGCCGCCGATCACAGGGGGCACGGTACAATGAGCAGTTCTTC.

The chain couples TRBV7-9 to TRBJ1-1; D is ambiguous. V shed 5 bases and J shed 10 bases, with 14 bases lying between them. CDR1 and CDR2 from the germline V gene are SEHNR and FQNEAQ (reference sequence). This CDR3 contains 12 residues. Here the CDR3 DNA reads TGTGCCAGCAGCCCTTCTCCTTCTGGAGCTTTCTTT. Translated, it gives CASSPSPSGAFF.

V usage is TRBV15 and J usage is TRBJ2-2; D is unresolved. CDR1 and CDR2 from the germline V gene are LNHNV and YYDKDF (reference sequence). There are 14 residues in the CDR3. With 0 bases removed from V and 6 bases from J, the gap between germline ends came to 8 bases. In DNA form, the CDR3 reads TGTGCCACCAGCAGAGATAATGGGGCCGGGGAGCTGTTTTTT. This sequence encodes CATSRDNGAGELFF.

This sequence joins TRBV5-6 and TRBJ1-2; D ambiguous. Per germline, CDR1 SGHDT and CDR2 YYEEEE. CDR3 length: 13 amino acids. V was cut by 1 base and J by 6 bases, with 10 bases left in between. The CDR3 loop reads CASSLWEADGYTF. The CDR3 DNA is TGTGCCAGCAGCTTGTGGGAAGCGGATGGCTACACCTTC. The entire variable domain, with the rest obtained from reference TRBV5-6 and TRBJ1-2, is as follows: DAGVTQSPTHLIKTRGQQVTLRCSPKSGHDTVSWYQQALGQGPQFIFQYYEEEERQRGNFPDRFSGHQFPNYSSELNVNALLLGDSALYLCASSLWEADGYTFGSGTRLTVV.

In DNA form, the CDR3 reads TGTGCCAGCAGCCAGGACAGGGGGAACACTGAAGCTTTCTTT. Protein product: CASSQDRGNTEAFF. The chain recombines TRBV5-6 with TRBJ1-1; 9 nucleotides line up with TRBD1. V dropped 4 bases and J dropped 1; count of bases not matched to a gene: 2. In germline, CDR1 is SGHDT, CDR2 YYEEEE. The CDR3 is 14 amino acids. The complete variable domain, with remaining parts taken from reference TRBV5-6 and TRBJ1-1, reads DAGVTQSPTHLIKTRGQQVTLRCSPKSGHDTVSWYQQALGQGPQFIFQYYEEEERQRGNFPDRFSGHQFPNYSSELNVNALLLGDSALYLCASSQDRGNTEAFFGQGTRLTVV.

The chain joins TRBV18 to TRBJ2-6, with TRBD2 matching over 7 bases. In germline, CDR1 is KGHSH, CDR2 LQKENI. J was trimmed by 0 bases and V by 2 bases; bases with no gene match: 7. The length of the CDR3 is 18 residues. CDR3 sequence reads: CASSPSSGGSSGANVLTF. In DNA, the CDR3 is TGTGCCAGCTCACCAAGTTCGGGGGGTAGCTCTGGGGCCAACGTCCTGACTTTC.